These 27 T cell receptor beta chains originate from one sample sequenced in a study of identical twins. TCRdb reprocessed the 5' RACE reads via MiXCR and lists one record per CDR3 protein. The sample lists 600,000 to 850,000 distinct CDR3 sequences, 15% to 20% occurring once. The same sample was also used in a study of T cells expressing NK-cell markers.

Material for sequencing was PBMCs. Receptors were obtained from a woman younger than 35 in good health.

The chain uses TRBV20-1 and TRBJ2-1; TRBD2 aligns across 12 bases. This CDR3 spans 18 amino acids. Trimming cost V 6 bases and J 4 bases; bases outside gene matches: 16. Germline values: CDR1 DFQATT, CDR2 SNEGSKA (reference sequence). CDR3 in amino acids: CSAPPTSGSRGAYNEQFF. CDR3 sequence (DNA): TGCAGTGCCCCGCCGACTAGCGGGAGTAGAGGGGCTTACAATGAGCAGTTCTTC.

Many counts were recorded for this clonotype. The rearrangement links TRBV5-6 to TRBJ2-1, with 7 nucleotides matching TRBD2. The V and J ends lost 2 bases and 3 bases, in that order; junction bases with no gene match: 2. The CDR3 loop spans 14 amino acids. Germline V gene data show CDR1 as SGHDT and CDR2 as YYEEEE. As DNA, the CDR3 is TGTGCCAGCAGCTTTGGCGGGGGCTACAATGAGCAGTTCTTC. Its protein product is CASSFGGGYNEQFF.

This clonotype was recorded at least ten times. The CDR3 DNA follows: TGCGCCAGCAGCTTGAAGCCTGGTCCCTACAATGAGCAGTTCTTC. It codes for CASSLKPGPYNEQFF. The chain joins TRBV5-1 to TRBJ2-1; D is unresolved. Between the trimmed V and J ends, which lost 1 base and 2 bases, there was a span of 10 bases. CDR1 SGHRS and CDR2 YFSETQ come from the germline V gene. The CDR3 is 15 amino acids.

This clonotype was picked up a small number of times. DNA for the CDR3: TGCGCCAGCAGCCGGGACCCGGGCACTGAAGCTTTCTTT. Encoded protein: CASSRDPGTEAFF. The chain is built from TRBV5-1 and TRBJ1-1; weak D call: TRBD1 (5 bases). Germline V gene sequence: CDR1 SGHRS, CDR2 YFSETQ. This CDR3 spans 13 amino acids. V was shortened by 4 bases and J by 4 bases, with 11 bases between the two germline ends.

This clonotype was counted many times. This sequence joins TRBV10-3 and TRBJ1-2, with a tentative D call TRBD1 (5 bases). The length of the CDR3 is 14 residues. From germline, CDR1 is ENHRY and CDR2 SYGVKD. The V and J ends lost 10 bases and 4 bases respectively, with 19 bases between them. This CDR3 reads CASLGTGWVYGYTF. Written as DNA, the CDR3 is TGTGCCAGCTTGGGTACAGGATGGGTCTATGGCTACACCTTC.

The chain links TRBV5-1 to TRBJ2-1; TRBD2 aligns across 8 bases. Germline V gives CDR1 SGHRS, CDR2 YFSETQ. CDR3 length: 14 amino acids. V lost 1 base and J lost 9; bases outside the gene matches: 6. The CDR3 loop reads CASSLTGGRPEQFF. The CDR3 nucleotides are TGCGCCAGCAGCTTGACGGGGGGGCGCCCTGAGCAGTTCTTC.

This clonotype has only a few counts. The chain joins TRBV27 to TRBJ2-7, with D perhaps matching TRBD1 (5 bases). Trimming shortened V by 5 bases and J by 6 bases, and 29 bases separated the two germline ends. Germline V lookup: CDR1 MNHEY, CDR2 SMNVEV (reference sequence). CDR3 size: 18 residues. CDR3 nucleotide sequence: TGTGCCAGCAGTATACTAAACCCACCGACAGACGCAAACTTCGAGCAGTACTTC. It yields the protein CASSILNPPTDANFEQYF.

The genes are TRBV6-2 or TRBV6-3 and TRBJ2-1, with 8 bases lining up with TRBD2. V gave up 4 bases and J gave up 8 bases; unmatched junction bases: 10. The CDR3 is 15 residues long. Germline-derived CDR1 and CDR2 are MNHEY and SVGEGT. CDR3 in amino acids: CASSSREGYVDEQFF. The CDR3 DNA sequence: TGTGCCAGCAGTTCTCGGGAGGGTTATGTCGATGAGCAGTTCTTC.

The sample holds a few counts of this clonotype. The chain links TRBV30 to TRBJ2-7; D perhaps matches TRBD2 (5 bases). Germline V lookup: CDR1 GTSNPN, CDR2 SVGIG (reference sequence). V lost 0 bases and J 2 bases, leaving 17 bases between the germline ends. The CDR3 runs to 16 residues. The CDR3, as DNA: TGTGCCTGGAGTGTAAAGCGGTCCGACTTTACCTACGAGCAGTACTTC. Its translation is CAWSVKRSDFTYEQYF.

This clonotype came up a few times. This chain's CDR3 is CASFLSGTRVETQYF. CDR3 nucleotide sequence: TGTGCCAGCTTCCTTAGTGGGACTAGGGTGGAGACCCAGTACTTC. The chain employs TRBV5-6 and TRBJ2-5; TRBD2 matches 8 bases. There are 15 residues in the CDR3. Germline V gene sequence: CDR1 SGHDT, CDR2 YYEEEE. V lost 7 bases, J lost 5 bases, and 13 bases stayed unmatched.

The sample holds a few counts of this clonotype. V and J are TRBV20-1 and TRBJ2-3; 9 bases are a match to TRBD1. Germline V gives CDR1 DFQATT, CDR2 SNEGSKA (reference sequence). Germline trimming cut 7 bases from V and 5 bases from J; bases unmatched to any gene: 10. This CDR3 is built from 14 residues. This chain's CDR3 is CSVGAGTGKDTQYF. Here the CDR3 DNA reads TGCAGTGTAGGTGCCGGGACAGGGAAAGATACGCAGTATTTT.

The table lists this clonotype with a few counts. The CDR3 loop is CSVLEYSDEQYF. The CDR3 DNA sequence: TGCAGCGTTCTTGAGTACTCGGACGAGCAGTACTTC. This chain uses TRBV29-1 with TRBJ2-7; no reliable D call. This CDR3 has 12 amino acids. Germline assignment: CDR1 SQVTM and CDR2 ANQGSEA. V lost 5 bases and J 5 bases, leaving 13 bases between the germline ends.

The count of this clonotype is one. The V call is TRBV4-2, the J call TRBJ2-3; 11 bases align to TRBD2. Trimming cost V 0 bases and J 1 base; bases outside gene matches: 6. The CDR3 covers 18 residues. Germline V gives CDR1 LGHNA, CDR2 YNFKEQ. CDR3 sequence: CASSQDRWTSGRTDTQYF. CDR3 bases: TGTGCCAGCAGCCAAGACCGATGGACTAGCGGGCGCACAGATACGCAGTATTTT.

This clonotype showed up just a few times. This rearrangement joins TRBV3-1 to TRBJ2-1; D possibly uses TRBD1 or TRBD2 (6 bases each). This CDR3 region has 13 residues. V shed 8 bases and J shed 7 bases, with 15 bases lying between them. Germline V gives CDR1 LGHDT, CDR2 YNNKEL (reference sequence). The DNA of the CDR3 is TGTGCCAGCGCCCGGGGGCGCCCAAATGAGCAGTTCTTC. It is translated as CASARGRPNEQFF.

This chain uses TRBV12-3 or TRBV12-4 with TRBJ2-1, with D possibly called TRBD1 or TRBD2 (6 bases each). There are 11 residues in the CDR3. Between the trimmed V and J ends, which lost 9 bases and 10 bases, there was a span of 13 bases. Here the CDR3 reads CASSIGGEQFF. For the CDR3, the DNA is TGTGCCAGTTCGATAGGGGGGGAGCAGTTCTTC.

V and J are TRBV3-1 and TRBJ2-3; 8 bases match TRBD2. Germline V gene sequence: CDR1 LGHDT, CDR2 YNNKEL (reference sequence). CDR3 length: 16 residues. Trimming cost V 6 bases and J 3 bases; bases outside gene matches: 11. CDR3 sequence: CASRLQRELRTDTQYF. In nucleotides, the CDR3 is TGTGCCAGCAGGCTTCAGCGGGAGTTGAGGACAGATACGCAGTATTTT.

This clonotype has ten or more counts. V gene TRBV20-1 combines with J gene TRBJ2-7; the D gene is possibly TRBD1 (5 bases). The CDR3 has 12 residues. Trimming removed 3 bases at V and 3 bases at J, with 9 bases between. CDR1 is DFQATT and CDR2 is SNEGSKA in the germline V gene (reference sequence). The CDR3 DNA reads TGCAGTGCTAGTAGGCAGGGCTACGAGCAGTACTTC. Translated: CSASRQGYEQYF.

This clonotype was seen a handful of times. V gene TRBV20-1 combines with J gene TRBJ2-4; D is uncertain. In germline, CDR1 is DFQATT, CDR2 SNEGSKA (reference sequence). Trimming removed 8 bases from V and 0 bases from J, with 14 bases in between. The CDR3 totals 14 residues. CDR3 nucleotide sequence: TGCAGTAGCCTCAATCCTCTAGCCAAAAACATTCAGTACTTC. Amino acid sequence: CSSLNPLAKNIQYF.

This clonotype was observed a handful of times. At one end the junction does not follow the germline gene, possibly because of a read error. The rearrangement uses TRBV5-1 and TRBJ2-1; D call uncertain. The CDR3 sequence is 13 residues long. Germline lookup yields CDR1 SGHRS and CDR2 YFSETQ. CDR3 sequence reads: CASSLALGPPLIF. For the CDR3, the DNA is TGCGCCAGCAGCTTGGCACTCGGACCCCCGCTGATCTTC.

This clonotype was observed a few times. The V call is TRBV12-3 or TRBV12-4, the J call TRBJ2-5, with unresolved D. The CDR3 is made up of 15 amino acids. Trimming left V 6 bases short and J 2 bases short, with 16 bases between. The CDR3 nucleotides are TGTGCCAGCAGCCGACTTATAACCGGACAAGAGACCCAGTACTTC. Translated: CASSRLITGQETQYF.

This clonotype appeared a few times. The CDR3 nucleotides read TGTGCCAGCAGCGTCGGGGGGGCCCCCACAGATACGCAGTATTTT. Encoded protein: CASSVGGAPTDTQYF. V and J are TRBV9 and TRBJ2-3, with TRBD2 identical over 8 bases. V lost 2 bases to trimming and J lost 2 bases; unmatched junction nucleotides: 4. This CDR3 comprises 15 residues. Germline lookup yields CDR1 SGDLS and CDR2 YYNGEE.

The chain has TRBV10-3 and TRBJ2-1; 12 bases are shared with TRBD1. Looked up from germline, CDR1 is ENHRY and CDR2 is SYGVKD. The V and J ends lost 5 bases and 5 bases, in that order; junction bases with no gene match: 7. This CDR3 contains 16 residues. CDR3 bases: TGTGCCATCAGTCCCGGGACAGGGGGCGAGGACAATGAGCAGTTCTTC. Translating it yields CAISPGTGGEDNEQFF.

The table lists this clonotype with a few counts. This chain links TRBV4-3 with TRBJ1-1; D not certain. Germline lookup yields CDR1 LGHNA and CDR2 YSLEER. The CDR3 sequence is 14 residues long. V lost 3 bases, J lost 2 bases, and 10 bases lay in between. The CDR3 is CASSQMGSNTEAFF. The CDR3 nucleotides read TGCGCCAGCAGCCAGATGGGATCAAACACTGAAGCTTTCTTT.

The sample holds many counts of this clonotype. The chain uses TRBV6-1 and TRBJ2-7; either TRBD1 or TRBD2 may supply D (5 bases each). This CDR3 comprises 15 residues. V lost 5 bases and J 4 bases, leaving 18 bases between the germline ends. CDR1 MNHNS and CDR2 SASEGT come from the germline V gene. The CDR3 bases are TGTGCCAGCAGTCGGCTCCGGGACGGGCCTTACGAGCAGTACTTC. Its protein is CASSRLRDGPYEQYF.

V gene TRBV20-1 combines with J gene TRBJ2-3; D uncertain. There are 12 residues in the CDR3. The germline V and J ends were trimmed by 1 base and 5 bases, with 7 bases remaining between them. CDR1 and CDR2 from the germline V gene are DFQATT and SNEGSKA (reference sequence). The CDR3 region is CSARVVGDTQYF. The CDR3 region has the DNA TGCAGTGCTAGAGTGGTGGGAGATACGCAGTATTTT.

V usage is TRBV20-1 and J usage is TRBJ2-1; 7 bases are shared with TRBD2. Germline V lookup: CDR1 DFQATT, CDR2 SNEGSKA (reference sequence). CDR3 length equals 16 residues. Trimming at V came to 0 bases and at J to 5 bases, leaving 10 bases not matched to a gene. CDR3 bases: TGCAGTGCTAGAGATATAAGGCGGGAGCCCCACAATGAGCAGTTCTTC. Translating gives CSARDIRREPHNEQFF.

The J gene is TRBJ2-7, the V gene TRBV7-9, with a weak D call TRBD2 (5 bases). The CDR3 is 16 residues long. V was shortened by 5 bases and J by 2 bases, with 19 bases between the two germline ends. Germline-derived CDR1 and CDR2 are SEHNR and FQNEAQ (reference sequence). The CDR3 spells CASSEAGARHTYEQYF. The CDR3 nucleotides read TGTGCCAGCAGCGAGGCGGGTGCCCGTCATACCTACGAGCAGTACTTC.